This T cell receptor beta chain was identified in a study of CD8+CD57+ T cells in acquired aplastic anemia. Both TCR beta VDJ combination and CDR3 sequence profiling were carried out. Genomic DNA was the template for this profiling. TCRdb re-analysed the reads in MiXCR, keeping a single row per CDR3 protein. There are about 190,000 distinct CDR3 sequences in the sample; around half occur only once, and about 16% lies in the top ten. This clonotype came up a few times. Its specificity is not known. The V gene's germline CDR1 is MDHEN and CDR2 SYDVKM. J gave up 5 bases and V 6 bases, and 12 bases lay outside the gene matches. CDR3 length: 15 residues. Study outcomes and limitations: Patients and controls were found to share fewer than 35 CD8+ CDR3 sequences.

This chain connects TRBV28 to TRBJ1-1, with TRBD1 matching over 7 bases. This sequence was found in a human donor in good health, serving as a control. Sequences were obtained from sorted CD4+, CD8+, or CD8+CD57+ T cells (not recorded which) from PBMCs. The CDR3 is CASSLNRGQQTEAFF. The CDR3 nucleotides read TGTGCCAGCAGCTTAAACCGGGGACAGCAGACTGAAGCTTTCTTT.